This T cell receptor (beta chain) was identified during a study of memory CD4+ T cells and cytomegalovirus serostatus. Single viable CD3+CD4+CD8-CD45RO+ cells were sorted as the memory CD4+ T cells. Repertoires were generated with immunoSEQ multiplex PCR, while TCRdb's copy carries only in-frame clones and drops some. The data contain more than 55,000 clones, 75% to 90% of them singletons. Germline CDR1 reads SGHNT; CDR2 reads YYREEE (reference sequence). The CDR3 is 16 amino acids. With V trimmed by 4 bases and J by 4 bases, 6 bases remained unmatched. What was sequenced was memory CD4+ T cells from blood. The sequence came from an adult in good health and CMV-seronegative. The chain links TRBV5-4 to TRBJ2-3, with 13 bases aligning to TRBD2. CDR3 nucleotides: TGTGCCAGCAGCCCCGAACTAGCGGGGGGGCCAGATACGCAGTATTTT. As protein: CASSPELAGGPDTQYF.